One T cell receptor (beta chain) is described in this entry. Its cognate antigen is unknown. The germline V gene has CDR1 MNHEY and CDR2 SMNVEV (reference sequence). The trim removed 6 bases at V and 8 bases at J, leaving 9 bases unmatched. The CDR3 loop spans 15 amino acids. This sample's treatment: roughly ten-day PBMC culture with coronavirus spike peptide pools or control peptides (ViraFEST assay). TCR sequencing followed the expansion of antigen-specific T cells with peptide pools in ViraFEST. This entry is derived from a study of vaccination and CD4 T cells after COVID-19. Study-level information: The convalescents, six males and four females, included two who were Hispanic.

The Oncomine TCR Beta short-read assay was applied to DNA of cultured CD4+ T cells. TCRdb passed the PCR reads through MiXCR, listing each CDR3 protein once. The sample holds 11,000 to 15,000 distinct CDR3 sequences, 24% seen once. This sample comprised CD4+ T cells from blood, cultured in vitro, obtained after SARS-CoV-2 vaccination. This TCR was recovered from a human donor who had recovered from COVID-19. J is TRBJ1-4 and V is TRBV27, with 10 bases that match TRBD1. CDR3 amino acids: CASRRYRDRGEKLFF. The CDR3 nucleotides are TGTGCCAGCAGACGATACCGGGACAGGGGCGAAAAACTGTTTTTT.